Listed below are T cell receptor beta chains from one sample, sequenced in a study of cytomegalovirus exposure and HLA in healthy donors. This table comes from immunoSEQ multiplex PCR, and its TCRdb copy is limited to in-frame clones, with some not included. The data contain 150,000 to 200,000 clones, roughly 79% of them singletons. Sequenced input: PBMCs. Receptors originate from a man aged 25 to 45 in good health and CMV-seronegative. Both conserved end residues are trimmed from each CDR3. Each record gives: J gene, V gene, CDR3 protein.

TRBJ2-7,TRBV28,ASSSERGSTYEQY
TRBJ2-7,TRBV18,ASSPNAYEQY
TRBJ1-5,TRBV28,ASSLIQPGNQPQH
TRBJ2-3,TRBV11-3,ASSPEFPPLTDTQY
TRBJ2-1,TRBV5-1,ASTPNAISSYNEQF
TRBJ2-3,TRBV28,ASRPDRGTSTDTQY
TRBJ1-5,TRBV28,ASSPDRGNRPQH
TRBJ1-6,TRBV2,ASSPGQGGSPLH
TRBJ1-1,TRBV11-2,ASSAPGNTEAF
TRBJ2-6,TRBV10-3,AISPGLAGANGANVLT
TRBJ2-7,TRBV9,ASSVGHLSSYEQY
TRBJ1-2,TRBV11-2,ASSQGQAYGYT
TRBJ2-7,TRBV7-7,ASSPGTSGIYEQY
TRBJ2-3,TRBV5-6,ASSSSGDTDTQY
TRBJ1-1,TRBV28,ASSAGALNTEAF
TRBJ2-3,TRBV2,ASSDPGRGDTQY
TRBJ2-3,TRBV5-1,ASSLAGGPDTQY
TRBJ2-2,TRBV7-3,ASSLPGGDNPGELF
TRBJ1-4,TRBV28,ASSSHDRVVKLF
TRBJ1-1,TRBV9,ASRAGQLNTEAF